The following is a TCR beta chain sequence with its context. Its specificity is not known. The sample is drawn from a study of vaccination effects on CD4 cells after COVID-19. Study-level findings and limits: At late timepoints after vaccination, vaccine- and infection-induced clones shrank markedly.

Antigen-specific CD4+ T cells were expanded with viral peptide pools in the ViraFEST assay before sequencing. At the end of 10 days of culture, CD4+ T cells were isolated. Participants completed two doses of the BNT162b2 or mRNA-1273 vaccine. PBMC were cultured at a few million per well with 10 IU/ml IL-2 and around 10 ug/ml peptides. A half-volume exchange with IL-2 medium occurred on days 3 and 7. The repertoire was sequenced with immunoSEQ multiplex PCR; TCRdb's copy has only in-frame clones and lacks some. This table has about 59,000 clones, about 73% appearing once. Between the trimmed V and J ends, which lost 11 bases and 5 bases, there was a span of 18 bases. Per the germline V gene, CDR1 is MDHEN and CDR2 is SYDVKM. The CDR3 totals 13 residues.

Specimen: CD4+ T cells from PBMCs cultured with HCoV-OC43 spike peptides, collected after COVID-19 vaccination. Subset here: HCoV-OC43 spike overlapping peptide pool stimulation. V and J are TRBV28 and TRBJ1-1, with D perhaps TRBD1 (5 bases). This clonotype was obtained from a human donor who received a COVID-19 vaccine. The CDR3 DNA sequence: TGTGCCTACGGGGGGGGAGTCGGGACTGAAGCTTTCTTT. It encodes CAYGGGVGTEAFF.